Listed here is a single T cell receptor (beta chain). The antigen is not known. The sample belongs to a study of cytomegalovirus exposure and HLA in healthy donors. Overall study results and limits: Using the classifier, cytomegalovirus status was reportedly diagnosed with high specificity and sensitivity.

The PCR had 60 Vbeta and 13 Jbeta primers. Produced via immunoSEQ multiplex PCR; TCRdb's table is partial and in-frame only. Of 190,000 or so clones in the sample, over 65% were seen once. Per germline, CDR1 MNHNY and CDR2 SVGAGI (reference sequence). The CDR3 runs to 11 residues. Trimming removed 7 bases at V and 5 bases at J, with 7 bases between. J is TRBJ2-3 and V is TRBV6-6; no clear D gene. This TCR derives from a boy aged 2 to 9 in good health and CMV-seronegative. The specimen was PBMCs. The CDR3, as DNA: TGTGCCAGCACCTACGTAGATACGCAGTATTTT. This encodes CASTYVDTQYF.